These 27 T cell receptor beta chains came from one sample sequenced in a study of T cell repertoires in cytomegalovirus infection. TCRdb reprocessed the reads with MiXCR, giving one entry per CDR3 protein. This table has roughly 230,000 distinct CDR3 sequences, approximately 17% appearing once. The sample comprised CD8+ T cells from PBMCs. The receptors here all came from a human donor in good health (CMV status not recorded). Some clones in this sample may be carry-over from other donors' samples.

This chain links TRBV19 with TRBJ1-5, with D unresolved. The V end was cut by 9 bases, the J end by 1 base, with 10 bases between. The CDR3 runs 13 residues. The germline gives CDR1 LNHDA, CDR2 SQIVND (reference sequence). The CDR3 bases are TGTGCCAGCGGCGGGTGGAGCAATCAGCCCCAGCATTTT. This encodes CASGGWSNQPQHF.

This clonotype has only a few counts. The rearrangement uses TRBV11-2 and TRBJ2-5; D might be TRBD2 (6 bases). CDR1 and CDR2 (germline): SGHAT, FQNNGV. V lost 2 bases to trimming and J lost 2 bases, with 9 bases between them. The CDR3 totals 14 residues. CDR3 residues: CASSLIRGQETQYF. CDR3 nucleotides: TGTGCCAGCAGCTTAATCCGGGGGCAAGAGACCCAGTACTTC.

This clonotype was recorded many times. The V gene is TRBV4-3, the J gene TRBJ1-1; the D is unclear. The CDR3 has 14 amino acids. The V gene's germline CDR1 is LGHNA and CDR2 YSLEER. V was cut by 0 bases and J by 0 bases, with 5 bases left in between. CDR3 coding DNA: TGCGCCAGCAGCCAAGATTCAGTGAACACTGAAGCTTTCTTT. Its translation is CASSQDSVNTEAFF.

The chain couples TRBV18 to TRBJ1-4; D ambiguous. Germline CDR1 and CDR2: KGHSH and LQKENI. The CDR3 is made up of 15 amino acids. Trimming took off 3 bases at V and 1 base at J, with 9 bases between the two ends. This CDR3 reads CASSPGEETNEKLFF. The CDR3 DNA reads as TGTGCCAGCTCACCCGGGGAGGAAACTAATGAAAAACTGTTTTTT.

This clonotype was picked up many times. V usage is TRBV12-3 or TRBV12-4 and J usage is TRBJ2-7; TRBD2 matches at 7 bases. The V gene end was trimmed by 4 bases and the J gene end by 2 bases; junction bases not matched to a gene: 8. This CDR3 comprises 15 residues. In DNA, the CDR3 is TGTGCCAGCAGTTCACAAGCGGGGCCCCCCTACGAGCAGTACTTC. It is translated as CASSSQAGPPYEQYF.

This clonotype came up many times. This sequence joins TRBV7-6 and TRBJ1-2; a weak D match, TRBD1 (5 bases). Germline CDR1 is SGHVS and CDR2 is FNYEAQ. The length of the CDR3 is 14 residues. V was clipped by 5 bases and J by 3 bases, with 13 bases between them. The CDR3 loop is CASSPRDADYGYTF. In nucleotides, the CDR3 is TGTGCCAGCAGCCCCAGGGACGCGGACTATGGCTACACCTTC.

The sample holds many counts of this clonotype. The chain is built from TRBV7-8 and TRBJ1-3; 8 nucleotides align to TRBD1. The J segment lost 4 bases and the V segment lost 5 bases, leaving 7 bases of the junction unmatched. Germline values: CDR1 SGHVS, CDR2 FQNEAQ. The CDR3 covers 15 residues. CDR3 loop: CASSLEWDRGNTIYF. DNA of the CDR3: TGTGCCAGCAGCCTAGAGTGGGACAGGGGAAACACCATATATTTT.

The V gene is TRBV2, the J gene TRBJ2-1; 11 nucleotides align to TRBD2. V was clipped by 8 bases and J by 8 bases; unmatched bases: 11. The germline V gene encodes CDR1 SNHLY and CDR2 FYNNEI. The CDR3 consists of 15 residues. CDR3 region: CASLGTSGPGDEQFF. CDR3 sequence (DNA): TGTGCCAGCCTAGGGACTAGCGGTCCCGGAGATGAGCAGTTCTTC.

This clonotype was counted at least ten times. The chain has TRBV10-3 and TRBJ1-1, with 8 bases matching TRBD1. The CDR3 runs 15 residues. The V gene's germline CDR1 is ENHRY and CDR2 SYGVKD. V shed 0 bases and J 5 bases; nucleotides not matched to a gene: 5. CDR3 amino acids: CAISESQGARTEAFF. CDR3 nucleotides: TGTGCCATCAGTGAGTCCCAGGGGGCGAGGACTGAAGCTTTCTTT.

This chain joins TRBV19 and TRBJ2-7, with a weak D call TRBD2 (5 bases). Germline CDR1 and CDR2: LNHDA and SQIVND (reference sequence). The V and J ends lost 3 bases and 1 base respectively, with 10 bases between them. There are 14 residues in the CDR3. CDR3 residues: CASSIRGTSYEQYF. DNA of the CDR3: TGTGCCAGTAGTATTCGGGGTACGTCCTACGAGCAGTACTTC.

J is TRBJ1-1 and V is TRBV20-1; 10 positions agree with TRBD1. Trimming took 1 base from V and 0 from J; bases not matched to a gene: 5. The CDR3 covers 16 residues. Per germline, CDR1 DFQATT and CDR2 SNEGSKA (reference sequence). This CDR3 is CSARVRDRGLNTEAFF. In DNA form, the CDR3 reads TGCAGTGCTAGAGTCCGGGACAGGGGATTGAACACTGAAGCTTTCTTT.

This chain uses TRBV28 with TRBJ2-7; a possible D gene is TRBD1 (5 bases). Germline-derived CDR1 and CDR2 are MDHEN and SYDVKM. Deletions cut 3 bases from V and 3 bases from J, with 12 bases between. The CDR3 has 14 amino acids. CDR3 bases: TGTGCCAGCAGTTTGGTGGAGCAGGGCTACGAGCAGTACTTC. Translating it yields CASSLVEQGYEQYF.

Only a few counts were recorded for this clonotype. The chain couples TRBV2 to TRBJ2-5, with TRBD1 matching 9 bases. CDR1 SNHLY and CDR2 FYNNEI come from the germline V gene. There are 14 residues in the CDR3. V shed 4 bases, J shed 5 bases, and the junction held 5 bases outside the gene matches. This chain's CDR3 is CASSGDRDLETQYF. CDR3 coding DNA: TGTGCCAGCAGTGGGGACAGGGACTTGGAGACCCAGTACTTC.

This chain uses TRBV19 with TRBJ2-3; D possibly corresponds to TRBD2 (5 bases). This CDR3 comprises 17 residues. CDR1 is LNHDA and CDR2 is SQIVND in the germline V gene (reference sequence). Trimming removed 7 bases at V and 4 bases at J, with 24 bases between. Written as DNA, the CDR3 is TGTGCCAGTACCCCCGAGGTTCCGGATAGCGAGGCAGATACGCAGTATTTT. Translating gives CASTPEVPDSEADTQYF.

The chain links TRBV5-6 to TRBJ2-7, with 9 bases matching TRBD1. CDR1 and CDR2 from the germline V gene are SGHDT and YYEEEE. The CDR3 spans 14 residues. V was clipped by 0 bases and J by 5 bases; unmatched bases: 3. The CDR3 DNA follows: TGTGCCAGCAGCTTGGTGGGACAGGGCGACGAGCAGTACTTC. Translated: CASSLVGQGDEQYF.

This clonotype occurred many times. The V gene is TRBV28, the J gene TRBJ1-2; 11 bases match TRBD1. Germline values: CDR1 MDHEN, CDR2 SYDVKM. The CDR3 runs to 16 residues. The trim removed 3 bases at V and 2 bases at J, leaving 5 bases unmatched. The DNA of the CDR3 is TGTGCCAGCAGTTTCTTCCGGGACAGGGGGAACTATGGCTACACCTTC. Protein product: CASSFFRDRGNYGYTF.

The table lists this clonotype with many counts. This sequence joins TRBV5-1 and TRBJ1-1; maybe TRBD1 (5 bases). CDR3 length: 14 residues. V was cut by 3 bases and J by 4 bases, with 13 bases left in between. CDR1 is SGHRS, CDR2 YFSETQ, per germline. The DNA for the CDR3 is TGCGCCAGCAGCTGGAGGGAGGGGTTCACTGAAGCTTTCTTT. This sequence encodes CASSWREGFTEAFF.

This clonotype was counted a single time. The rearrangement uses TRBV5-6 and TRBJ2-3, with D tentatively TRBD1 or TRBD2 (6 bases each). Germline lookup yields CDR1 SGHDT and CDR2 YYEEEE. The CDR3 loop spans 15 amino acids. V was clipped by 4 bases and J by 4 bases, with 16 bases between them. This CDR3 reads CASSMGGLTADTQYF. The DNA for the CDR3 is TGTGCCAGCAGCATGGGGGGCCTTACCGCAGATACGCAGTATTTT.

A note on this clonotype: An end of the junction does not agree with germline; a read error may underlie this. The chain employs TRBV7-3 and TRBJ2-3, with 10 bases lining up with TRBD2. This CDR3 region has 16 residues. Per germline, CDR1 SGHTA and CDR2 FQGTGA. The CDR3 region has the DNA TGTGCCAGCAGCCTTCGAGAGCGGGGGGGTGGAGATATGCAGTATTTT. Translating it yields CASSLRERGGGDMQYF.

The CDR3 protein is CASSTGFSTSYEQYF. The CDR3 DNA reads TGTGCCAGTAGTACAGGGTTTTCCACGTCCTACGAGCAGTACTTC. V is TRBV19 and J is TRBJ2-7, with D maybe TRBD1 (5 bases). V was pared by 4 bases and J by 1 base, with 14 bases between. Germline-derived CDR1 and CDR2 are LNHDA and SQIVND (reference sequence). The CDR3 extends over 15 amino acids.

The table lists this clonotype with a few counts. The chain joins TRBV13 to TRBJ2-7; TRBD1 agrees at 7 bases. The CDR3 has 16 amino acids. Germline V gene sequence: CDR1 PRHDT, CDR2 FYEKMQ (reference sequence). Trimming at V came to 4 bases and at J to 4 bases, leaving 13 bases not matched to a gene. The CDR3 region is CASSSKDRVKGYEQYF. CDR3 DNA: TGTGCCAGCAGCTCTAAAGACAGGGTAAAAGGTTACGAGCAGTACTTC.

The chain employs TRBV7-6 and TRBJ2-7; D tentatively fits TRBD1 or TRBD2 (5 bases each). This CDR3 is built from 14 residues. The V end lost 5 bases, the J end lost 4 bases, and 15 bases lay between the germline ends. Germline V lookup: CDR1 SGHVS, CDR2 FNYEAQ. The CDR3 region is CASSPLEGRYEQYF. The CDR3, as DNA: TGTGCCAGCAGCCCATTAGAGGGACGGTACGAGCAGTACTTC.

The chain uses TRBV10-3 and TRBJ2-7; possibly TRBD1 or TRBD2 for D (5 bases each). V shed 7 bases and J shed 2 bases, with 12 bases lying between them. The CDR3 is 13 residues long. Germline lookup yields CDR1 ENHRY and CDR2 SYGVKD. The CDR3 region is CAITGAEAYEQYF. The CDR3 DNA follows: TGTGCCATCACCGGGGCGGAGGCCTACGAGCAGTACTTC.

The chain joins TRBV20-1 to TRBJ2-7, with unresolved D. In germline, CDR1 is DFQATT, CDR2 SNEGSKA (reference sequence). Trimming pared 0 bases from V and 0 bases from J, leaving 15 bases between. This CDR3 is built from 16 residues. For the CDR3, the DNA is TGCAGTGCTAGAGATACGAAAGGGTTCAGCTCCTACGAGCAGTACTTC. Its translation: CSARDTKGFSSYEQYF.

This clonotype was seen many times. The chain employs TRBV7-2 and TRBJ2-1, with 10 bases lining up with TRBD1. The V gene end was trimmed by 5 bases and the J gene end by 8 bases; junction bases not matched to a gene: 9. The CDR3 totals 15 residues. CDR1 and CDR2 from the germline V gene are SGHTA and FQGNSA. This CDR3 is CASSPLADRGDEQFF. CDR3 nucleotides: TGTGCCAGCAGCCCACTCGCGGACAGGGGGGATGAGCAGTTCTTC.

The sample holds many counts of this clonotype. The chain has TRBV7-2 and TRBJ2-7; 9 bases fit TRBD1. Looked up from germline, CDR1 is SGHTA and CDR2 is FQGNSA. The CDR3 totals 15 residues. V gave up 2 bases and J gave up 5 bases; unmatched junction bases: 7. In nucleotides, the CDR3 is TGTGCCAGCAGCTTAACCGGGACAGGGACGAACGAGCAGTACTTC. Amino acid sequence: CASSLTGTGTNEQYF. The whole variable domain, filled in from reference TRBV7-2 and TRBJ2-7, reads GAGVSQSPSNKVTEKGKDVELRCDPISGHTALYWYRQSLGQGLEFLIYFQGNSAPDKSGLPSDRFSAERTGGSVSTLTIQRTQQEDSAVYLCASSLTGTGTNEQYFGPGTRLTVT.

The chain has TRBV5-4 and TRBJ2-3; D unclear. Trimming cost V 1 base and J 4 bases, with 10 bases left between them. The CDR3 is 14 amino acids. Germline loops: CDR1 SGHNT, CDR2 YYREEE (reference sequence). The CDR3 protein is CASSLISSADTQYF. The CDR3, as DNA: TGTGCCAGCAGCTTGATTTCATCGGCAGATACGCAGTATTTT. The full variable domain, with the rest looked up from reference TRBV5-4 and TRBJ2-3, is ETGVTQSPTHLIKTRGQQVTLRCSSQSGHNTVSWYQQALGQGPQFIFQYYREEENGRGNFPPRFSGLQFPNYSSELNVNALELDDSALYLCASSLISSADTQYFGPGTRLTVL.